These 3 T cell receptor beta chains originate from one sample sequenced in a study of cytomegalovirus exposure and HLA in healthy donors. The PCR employed 60 Vbeta primers together with 13 Jbeta primers. TCRdb keeps only in-frame clones here, not all; method: immunoSEQ multiplex PCR. The repertoire holds some 270,000 clones, with approximately 91% as singletons. Sequenced material: PBMCs. These receptors were collected from a girl aged 2 to 10 in good health and CMV-seronegative.

CDR3: CASSLLGSGGEQYF. Here the CDR3 DNA reads TGTGCCAGCAGCTTGTTGGGGTCCGGGGGGGAGCAGTACTTC. The chain carries TRBV7-9 and TRBJ2-7, with TRBD2 matching over 7 bases. Looked up from germline, CDR1 is SEHNR and CDR2 is FQNEAQ (reference sequence). The J segment lost 7 bases and the V segment lost 3 bases, leaving 9 bases of the junction unmatched. This CDR3 contains 14 residues. The whole variable domain, filled in from reference TRBV7-9 and TRBJ2-7, reads DTGVSQNPRHKITKRGQNVTFRCDPISEHNRLYWYRQTLGQGPEFLTYFQNEAQLEKSRLLSDRFSAERPKGSFSTLEIQRTEQGDSAMYLCASSLLGSGGEQYFGPGTRLTVT.

CDR3: CASSPPYTSGLEQFF. In DNA form, the CDR3 reads TGTGCCAGCTCACCACCCTACACTAGCGGACTTGAGCAGTTCTTC. This chain links TRBV18 with TRBJ2-1; 8 bases are shared with TRBD2. V lost 0 bases, J lost 9 bases, and 7 bases stayed unmatched. CDR1 is KGHSH, CDR2 LQKENI, per germline. The CDR3 spans 15 residues.

This chain uses TRBV6-4 with TRBJ2-3; 13 bases fit TRBD2. The germline V gene encodes CDR1 MRHNA and CDR2 SNTAGT. V lost 5 bases and J lost 2; bases outside the gene matches: 4. The CDR3 runs 16 residues. CDR3 loop: CASSPGLAGFTDTQYF. DNA of the CDR3: TGTGCCAGCAGTCCGGGACTAGCGGGGTTCACAGATACGCAGTATTTT.